The sequence of this TCR beta chain was determined in a study of T cells in Graves' hyperthyroidism and ophthalmopathy. CDR1 is LNHDA and CDR2 is SQIVND in the germline V gene (reference sequence). The CDR3 has 13 amino acids. The ends were cut back, 7 bases at V and 7 bases at J, with 14 bases in the middle. Hyperthyroidism in the patients, aged 18 to 65, was newly diagnosed and under 2 months in duration. The CDR3 regions of TCR beta were amplified from RNA transcripts. RT-PCR in the first round (using the HTBI primer set) targeted the TCR CDR3. TCRdb reanalysed the multiplex PCR reads using MiXCR and keeps one entry per CDR3 protein. Among more than 75,000 distinct CDR3 sequences listed, under 65% were seen once. This clonotype was recorded at least ten times.

Sequenced input: blood. This sequence joins TRBV19 and TRBJ1-5; D gene uncertain. The sequence was collected from a middle-aged woman with Graves' hyperthyroidism. CDR3 region: CASKQQPEQPQHF. The CDR3 region has the DNA TGTGCCAGTAAGCAGCAGCCGGAGCAGCCCCAGCATTTT. The whole variable domain, remainder taken from reference TRBV19 and TRBJ1-5, is DGGITQSPKYLFRKEGQNVTLSCEQNLNHDAMYWYRQDPGQGLRLIYYSQIVNDFQKGDIAEGYSVSREKKESFPLTVTSAQKNPTAFYLCASKQQPEQPQHFGDGTRLSIL.